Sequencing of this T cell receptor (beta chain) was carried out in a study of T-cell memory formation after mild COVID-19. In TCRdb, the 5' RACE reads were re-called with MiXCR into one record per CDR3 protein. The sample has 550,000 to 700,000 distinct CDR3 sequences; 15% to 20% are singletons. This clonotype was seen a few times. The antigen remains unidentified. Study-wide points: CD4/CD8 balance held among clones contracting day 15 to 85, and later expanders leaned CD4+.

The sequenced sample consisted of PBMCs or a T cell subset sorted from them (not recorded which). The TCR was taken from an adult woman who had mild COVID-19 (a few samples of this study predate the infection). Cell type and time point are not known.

The CDR3 DNA reads TGTGCCAGCAGCCTGGGGGCGCCTCAGATTTCCTACGAGCAGTACTTC. Its translation: CASSLGAPQISYEQYF. The chain couples TRBV7-9 to TRBJ2-7, with TRBD1 as a possible D gene (6 bases). The germline V and J ends were trimmed by 5 bases and 1 base, with 18 bases remaining between them. The germline CDR1 and CDR2 sequences are SEHNR and FQNEAQ (reference sequence). The CDR3 is made up of 16 amino acids.